Sequencing of this TCR beta chain was carried out in a study of T-cell memory formation after mild COVID-19. V was clipped by 0 bases and J by 4 bases, with 8 bases between them. The CDR3 is 14 residues long. Germline values: CDR1 MGHDK, CDR2 SYGVNS. This clonotype was seen a single time. A single record per CDR3 protein comes from TCRdb applying MiXCR to the 5' RACE reads. The sample consists of about 600,000 distinct CDR3 sequences, about a fifth of them appearing once. This TCR was sampled from an adult woman who had mild COVID-19 (a few samples of this study predate the infection). Cell type and time point are not known. The rearrangement links TRBV25-1 to TRBJ2-3; the D is unclear. The sequencing sample was made of PBMCs or a T cell subset sorted from them (not recorded which). The CDR3 spells CASSEYPIADTQYF. DNA for the CDR3: TGTGCCAGCAGTGAATACCCCATCGCAGATACGCAGTATTTT.